Listed below are T cell receptor beta chains from one sample, sequenced in a study of molecular identifiers for immune sequencing clone quantification. Each CDR3 protein is one row after TCRdb ran MiXCR on the PCR reads. The sample lists about 640,000 distinct CDR3 sequences; just under 20% were seen once. The sequenced material came from naive CD8+ T cells from blood, with Jurkat cell RNA spiked in. The receptors were sampled from a human donor in good health. Some libraries in this study had Jurkat cell RNA spiked in. CDR3s include the opening cysteine and the closing phenylalanine or tryptophan. The order of the fields is D gene, clone size, J gene, V gene, CDR3 protein, CDR3 DNA. D genes are given only for firm matches. Where a row states a size, it is once, few, many or the class of an expanded clone; other rows omit it.

d_call: TRBD2; clone_size: many; j_call: TRBJ2-1; v_call: TRBV24-1; cdr3_aa: CATSIPGLAGNNEQFF; cdr3_nt: TGTGCCACCAGTATACCTGGACTAGCGGGGAACAATGAGCAGTTCTTC
d_call: NA; clone_size: many; j_call: TRBJ2-1; v_call: TRBV9; cdr3_aa: CASSVDSSEDEQFF; cdr3_nt: TGTGCCAGCAGCGTAGATTCTAGCGAGGATGAGCAGTTCTTC
d_call: NA; clone_size: many; j_call: TRBJ1-4; v_call: TRBV9; cdr3_aa: CASSVVSSTNEKLFF; cdr3_nt: TGTGCCAGCAGCGTTGTATCTTCAACTAATGAAAAACTGTTTTTT
d_call: NA; clone_size: few; j_call: TRBJ1-1; v_call: TRBV2; cdr3_aa: CAREDRHTEALF; cdr3_nt: TGTGCCAGGGAAGACAGACACACTGAAGCTCTCTTT
d_call: TRBD2; clone_size: few; j_call: TRBJ2-2; v_call: TRBV6-5; cdr3_aa: CASSYVGRGGSGELFF; cdr3_nt: TGTGCCAGCAGTTACGTTGGACGGGGGGGATCCGGGGAGCTGTTTTTT
d_call: NA; clone_size: NA; j_call: TRBJ1-6; v_call: TRBV15; cdr3_aa: CATGSSGAGSPLHF; cdr3_nt: TGTGCCACCGGCAGTTCAGGGGCGGGTTCACCCCTCCACTTT
d_call: NA; clone_size: many; j_call: TRBJ2-7; v_call: TRBV5-5; cdr3_aa: CASSLEGEVTYEQYF; cdr3_nt: TGTGCCAGCAGCTTGGAAGGGGAGGTAACCTACGAGCAGTACTTC
d_call: NA; clone_size: few; j_call: TRBJ1-2; v_call: TRBV2; cdr3_aa: CASIPTDSYGYTF; cdr3_nt: TGTGCCAGCATCCCGACAGATAGCTATGGCTACACCTTC
d_call: NA; clone_size: many; j_call: TRBJ1-1; v_call: TRBV5-1; cdr3_aa: CASSLQGYTEAFF; cdr3_nt: TGTGCCAGCAGTTTACAGGGCTACACTGAAGCTTTCTTT
d_call: NA; clone_size: many; j_call: TRBJ2-6; v_call: TRBV6-5; cdr3_aa: CATTIWGDGANVLTF; cdr3_nt: TGTGCCACGACCATCTGGGGCGATGGGGCCAACGTCCTGACTTTC
d_call: NA; clone_size: many; j_call: TRBJ2-5; v_call: TRBV18; cdr3_aa: CASSLQAGETQYF; cdr3_nt: TGTGCCAGCTCACTCCAAGCCGGAGAGACCCAGTACTTC
d_call: NA; clone_size: many; j_call: TRBJ1-1; v_call: TRBV6-5; cdr3_aa: CASSYSYEGYSNTEAFF; cdr3_nt: TGTGCCAGCAGTTACTCGTACGAGGGATACAGTAACACTGAAGCTTTCTTT
d_call: NA; clone_size: many; j_call: TRBJ2-3; v_call: TRBV20-1; cdr3_aa: CSARKSETDTQYF; cdr3_nt: TGCAGTGCTAGAAAGTCAGAAACAGATACGCAGTATTTT
d_call: NA; clone_size: few; j_call: TRBJ2-5; v_call: TRBV28; cdr3_aa: CASSLRAFETQYF; cdr3_nt: TGTGCCAGCAGTTTAAGGGCGTTTGAGACCCAGTACTTC
d_call: TRBD1; clone_size: few; j_call: TRBJ2-6; v_call: TRBV6-6; cdr3_aa: CASSYSIGTGSFAGANVLTF; cdr3_nt: TGTGCCAGCAGTTACTCGATTGGGACAGGGTCTTTTGCTGGGGCCAACGTCCTGACTTTC
d_call: TRBD2; clone_size: many; j_call: TRBJ2-7; v_call: TRBV20-1; cdr3_aa: CSARGRGVASYEQYF; cdr3_nt: TGCAGTGCTAGAGGTCGGGGGGTTGCCTCCTACGAGCAGTACTTC
d_call: TRBD1; clone_size: many; j_call: TRBJ1-1; v_call: TRBV7-9; cdr3_aa: CASRTGLGLVNTEAFF; cdr3_nt: TGTGCCAGCAGGACAGGGTTGGGGCTGGTGAACACTGAAGCTTTCTTT
d_call: TRBD1; clone_size: many; j_call: TRBJ1-6; v_call: TRBV12-3/TRBV12-4; cdr3_aa: CASSLMWTGSYNSPLHF; cdr3_nt: TGTGCCAGCAGTTTAATGTGGACAGGGTCCTATAATTCACCCCTCCACTTT
d_call: NA; clone_size: NA; j_call: TRBJ2-7; v_call: TRBV7-3; cdr3_aa: CASSSGGSAYEQYF; cdr3_nt: TGTGCCAGCAGCTCCGGGGGCAGCGCCTACGAGCAGTACTTC
d_call: NA; clone_size: many; j_call: TRBJ1-3; v_call: TRBV20-1; cdr3_aa: CSAEDSSGNTIYF; cdr3_nt: TGCAGTGCCGAAGACAGCTCTGGAAACACCATATATTTT
d_call: NA; clone_size: NA; j_call: TRBJ1-1; v_call: TRBV4-3; cdr3_aa: CASSQDAGRDTEAFF; cdr3_nt: TGCGCCAGCAGCCAAGATGCAGGGCGAGACACTGAAGCTTTCTTT
d_call: NA; clone_size: NA; j_call: TRBJ2-2; v_call: TRBV2; cdr3_aa: CASMGELGAASGELFF; cdr3_nt: TGTGCCAGCATGGGGGAACTAGGGGCTGCCTCCGGGGAGCTGTTTTTT
d_call: TRBD2; clone_size: NA; j_call: TRBJ2-7; v_call: TRBV4-3; cdr3_aa: CASSRAGGDEQYF; cdr3_nt: TGCGCCAGCAGCCGTGCCGGGGGGGACGAGCAGTACTTC
d_call: NA; clone_size: NA; j_call: TRBJ2-1; v_call: TRBV7-2; cdr3_aa: CASGLDSYNEQFF; cdr3_nt: TGTGCCAGCGGCTTAGATTCCTACAATGAGCAGTTCTTC
d_call: TRBD1; clone_size: many; j_call: TRBJ2-6; v_call: TRBV10-3; cdr3_aa: CAISRGDSLSGANVLTF; cdr3_nt: TGTGCCATCAGTCGAGGGGACAGCCTGTCTGGGGCCAACGTCCTGACTTTC
d_call: NA; clone_size: many; j_call: TRBJ2-2; v_call: TRBV9; cdr3_aa: CASSPINTGELFF; cdr3_nt: TGTGCCAGCAGCCCAATAAACACCGGGGAGCTGTTTTTT
d_call: TRBD2; clone_size: NA; j_call: TRBJ2-7; v_call: TRBV5-3; cdr3_aa: CASSVRGGSSYGQYF; cdr3_nt: TGTGCCAGCAGCGTCCGGGGGGGGAGCTCCTACGGGCAGTACTTC
d_call: NA; clone_size: many; j_call: TRBJ2-1; v_call: TRBV7-2; cdr3_aa: CASSLGNSYNEQFF; cdr3_nt: TGTGCCAGCAGCTTAGGTAATTCCTACAATGAGCAGTTCTTC
d_call: NA; clone_size: many; j_call: TRBJ2-4; v_call: TRBV7-9; cdr3_aa: CASSATGQPNQNIQYF; cdr3_nt: TGTGCCAGCAGCGCCACGGGACAACCAAACCAGAACATTCAGTACTTC
d_call: TRBD2; clone_size: NA; j_call: TRBJ2-2; v_call: TRBV6-5; cdr3_aa: CATQTSVANTGELFF; cdr3_nt: TGTGCCACTCAAACTAGCGTCGCGAACACCGGGGAGCTGTTTTTT
d_call: TRBD1; clone_size: many; j_call: TRBJ2-2; v_call: TRBV4-1; cdr3_aa: CASSPGTEANTGELFF; cdr3_nt: TGCGCCAGCAGCCCCGGGACAGAGGCGAACACCGGGGAGCTGTTTTTT
d_call: TRBD2; clone_size: NA; j_call: TRBJ2-1; v_call: TRBV27; cdr3_aa: CASSPPAGGGHEQFF; cdr3_nt: TGTGCCAGCAGTCCTCCAGCGGGAGGGGGTCATGAGCAGTTCTTC